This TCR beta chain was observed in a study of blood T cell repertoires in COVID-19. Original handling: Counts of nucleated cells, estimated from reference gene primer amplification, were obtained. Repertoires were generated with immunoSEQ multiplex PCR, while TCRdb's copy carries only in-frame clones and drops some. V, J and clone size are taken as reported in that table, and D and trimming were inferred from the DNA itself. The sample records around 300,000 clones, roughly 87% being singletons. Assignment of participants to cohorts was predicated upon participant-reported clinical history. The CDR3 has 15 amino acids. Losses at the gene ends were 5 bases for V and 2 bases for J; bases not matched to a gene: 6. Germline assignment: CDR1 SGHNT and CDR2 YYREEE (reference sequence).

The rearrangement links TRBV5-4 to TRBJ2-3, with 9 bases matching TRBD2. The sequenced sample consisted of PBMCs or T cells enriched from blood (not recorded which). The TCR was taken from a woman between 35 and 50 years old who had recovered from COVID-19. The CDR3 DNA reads TGTGCCAGCAGTTCCCGACTAGCGGCCACAGATACGCAGTATTTT. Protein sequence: CASSSRLAATDTQYF. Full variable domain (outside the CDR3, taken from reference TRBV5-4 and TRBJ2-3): ETGVTQSPTHLIKTRGQQVTLRCSSQSGHNTVSWYQQALGQGPQFIFQYYREEENGRGNFPPRFSGLQFPNYSSELNVNALELDDSALYLCASSSRLAATDTQYFGPGTRLTVL.